One sample yielded the 15 T cell receptor beta chains listed below, sequenced in a study of blood T cell repertoires in COVID-19. TCRdb's copy holds only in-frame clones and misses some; the assay was immunoSEQ multiplex PCR. This sample has 360,000 or so clones; about 90% occur once, and the top ten carry approximately 3%. Sequenced: PBMCs or T cells enriched from blood (not recorded which). The receptors stem from a woman younger than 45 who had recovered from COVID-19.

This rearrangement joins TRBV7-3 to TRBJ1-6, with D possibly matching TRBD1 (6 bases). V was clipped by 5 bases and J by 9 bases, with 17 bases between them. The V gene's germline CDR1 is SGHTA and CDR2 FQGTGA. CDR3 length equals 15 residues. The CDR3 is CASSERAGATSPLHF. CDR3 bases: TGTGCCAGCAGCGAACGGGCAGGGGCGACTTCACCCCTCCACTTT.

The CDR3, as DNA: TGTGCCAGCAGTTACACCCCAGGGGATGGCTACACCTTC. Its protein is CASSYTPGDGYTF. The gene calls are TRBV6-5 and TRBJ1-2, with D perhaps matching TRBD1 (6 bases). Germline CDR1 reads MNHEY; CDR2 reads SVGAGI. V lost 2 bases and J lost 6, with 10 bases in between. This CDR3 has 13 amino acids.

J is TRBJ2-2 and V is TRBV19; 14 nucleotides match TRBD2. The CDR3 is made up of 19 amino acids. The germline V gene encodes CDR1 LNHDA and CDR2 SQIVND (reference sequence). Losses at the gene ends were 5 bases for V and 2 bases for J; bases not matched to a gene: 10. The CDR3 bases are TGTGCCAGTAGTGTAGGACTAGCGGGAGGAATTCTTAACACCGGGGAGCTGTTTTTT. It yields the protein CASSVGLAGGILNTGELFF.

This sequence joins TRBV5-1 and TRBJ1-1; D uncertain. Trimming took 4 bases from V and 3 from J, leaving 16 bases between them. Germline V gene lookup returns CDR1 SGHRS and CDR2 YFSETQ. This CDR3 spans 15 amino acids. Here the CDR3 reads CASSLTWREYTEAFF. DNA of the CDR3: TGCGCCAGCAGCCTGACTTGGAGGGAGTACACTGAAGCTTTCTTT.

This clone was counted between two and nine times. The chain links TRBV27 to TRBJ1-1; 7 bases map to TRBD1. With V trimmed by 6 bases and J by 1 base, 8 bases remained unmatched. Germline loops: CDR1 MNHEY, CDR2 SMNVEV (reference sequence). The CDR3 runs to 15 residues. The CDR3 protein is CASSRRQGQNTEAFF. Here the CDR3 DNA reads TGTGCCAGCAGCCGCCGACAGGGCCAGAACACTGAAGCTTTCTTT.

The chain recombines TRBV11-2 with TRBJ1-2; D perhaps matches TRBD1 (5 bases). The germline CDR1 and CDR2 sequences are SGHAT and FQNNGV. Deletions cut 5 bases from V and 5 bases from J, with 18 bases between. CDR3 length: 15 residues. CDR3 coding DNA: TGTGCCAGCAGCCCCCTCCGTGACAGCCCATATGGCTACACCTTC. This codes for CASSPLRDSPYGYTF.

Comment on this clone: This sample includes further DNA sequences coding for the same CDR3. This sequence joins TRBV27 and TRBJ1-1, with 8 bases aligning to TRBD1. CDR1 and CDR2 from the germline V gene are MNHEY and SMNVEV (reference sequence). The length of the CDR3 is 14 residues. The trim removed 6 bases at V and 1 base at J, leaving 4 bases unmatched. The CDR3 is CASSLTGGNTEAFF. CDR3 bases: TGTGCCAGCAGCCTAACAGGGGGGAACACTGAAGCTTTCTTT.

As DNA, the CDR3 is TGTGCCACCAGCAGAGAATCCCAAAATGAAAAACTGTTTTTT. Translated: CATSRESQNEKLFF. This chain joins TRBV15 and TRBJ1-4; D ambiguous. Germline CDR1 reads LNHNV; CDR2 reads YYDKDF (reference sequence). Trimming removed 0 bases at V and 5 bases at J, with 7 bases between. The CDR3 length is 14 residues.

The CDR3 sequence: CAWSPPGQGGEKLFF. The CDR3, as DNA: TGTGCCTGGAGTCCACCGGGACAGGGAGGTGAAAAACTGTTTTTT. The chain recombines TRBV30 with TRBJ1-4; 9 bases line up with TRBD1. Germline V gene lookup returns CDR1 GTSNPN and CDR2 SVGIG (reference sequence). CDR3 length: 15 amino acids. V lost 2 bases, J lost 7 bases, and 8 bases stayed unmatched.

The chain links TRBV12-5 to TRBJ2-2; D may be TRBD2 (6 bases). With 3 bases removed from V and 5 bases from J, the gap between germline ends came to 10 bases. This CDR3 is built from 14 residues. Germline values: CDR1 LGHNT, CDR2 FRNRAP. The CDR3 nucleotides are TGTGCTAGTGGTTTCGGGGGTTTAACCGGGGAGCTGTTTTTT. Protein: CASGFGGLTGELFF.

The chain links TRBV7-9 to TRBJ2-3; 11 bases fit TRBD1. There are 15 residues in the CDR3. The trim removed 4 bases at V and 10 bases at J, leaving 10 bases unmatched. Germline CDR1 and CDR2: SEHNR and FQNEAQ (reference sequence). CDR3 bases: TGTGCCAGCAGCTCCGGGACAGGGGGTCACCCGCCGCAGTATTTT. Amino acids: CASSSGTGGHPPQYF. Filled out from reference TRBV7-9 and TRBJ2-3, the complete variable domain reads DTGVSQNPRHKITKRGQNVTFRCDPISEHNRLYWYRQTLGQGPEFLTYFQNEAQLEKSRLLSDRFSAERPKGSFSTLEIQRTEQGDSAMYLCASSSGTGGHPPQYFGPGTRLTVL.

The chain is built from TRBV7-3 and TRBJ2-3; 9 nucleotides align to TRBD1. Losses at the gene ends were 5 bases for V and 5 bases for J; bases not matched to a gene: 8. Germline CDR1 SGHTA, CDR2 FQGTGA. The CDR3 length is 15 residues. CDR3 sequence reads: CASSRQGTGQDTQYF. The CDR3 bases are TGTGCCAGCAGCCGCCAGGGGACAGGGCAAGATACGCAGTATTTT.

CDR3 DNA: TGTGCCAGCAGTCCATTCTCCCAGGGAAGAGATACGCAGTATTTT. It encodes CASSPFSQGRDTQYF. The chain uses TRBV6-5 and TRBJ2-3, with D possibly being TRBD1 (5 bases). Germline-derived CDR1 and CDR2 are MNHEY and SVGAGI. The CDR3 length is 15 residues. V lost 5 bases and J lost 5, with 17 bases in between.

The V and J genes are TRBV6-5 and TRBJ2-7, with 11 bases aligning to TRBD1. CDR3 length equals 14 residues. CDR1 is MNHEY and CDR2 is SVGAGI in the germline V gene. V was clipped by 6 bases and J by 3 bases; unmatched bases: 4. The chain's CDR3 is CASRRTGGFYEQYF. Written as DNA, the CDR3 is TGTGCCAGCAGAAGGACAGGGGGCTTCTACGAGCAGTACTTC.

The chain uses TRBV15 and TRBJ1-2, with 8 bases matching TRBD1. The V gene's germline CDR1 is LNHNV and CDR2 YYDKDF (reference sequence). V shed 4 bases and J 2 bases; nucleotides not matched to a gene: 3. This CDR3 region has 14 residues. As DNA, the CDR3 is TGTGCCACCAGCACAGGGGACAGGAACTATGGCTACACCTTC. Protein sequence: CATSTGDRNYGYTF.